One sample yielded the 25 T cell receptor beta chains listed below, sequenced in a study of T cell responses to AZD1222 COVID-19 vaccine. TCRdb's table, derived via immunoSEQ multiplex PCR, lists solely in-frame clones and lacks some. The sample records 120,000 or so clones, about 85% being singletons. This material consisted of peripheral blood, taken on day 0 of AZD1222 vaccination. The receptors stem from an adult in good health.

The V and J genes are TRBV12-3 or TRBV12-4 and TRBJ2-1, with 8 bases lining up with TRBD2. Germline trimming cut 6 bases from V and 13 bases from J; bases unmatched to any gene: 5. This CDR3 is built from 11 residues. CDR3 loop: CASSETSGQFF. The CDR3 DNA reads TGTGCCAGCAGCGAAACTAGCGGCCAGTTCTTC.

In this sample, this clone turned up a few times. The chain links TRBV7-3 to TRBJ2-5; a possible D gene is TRBD2 (6 bases). This CDR3 has 15 residues. V was pared by 5 bases and J by 1 base, with 14 bases between. Germline loops: CDR1 SGHTA, CDR2 FQGTGA. CDR3 bases: TGTGCCAGCAGCCCGGAGGCGGGGTCCCAAGAGACCCAGTACTTC. Protein product: CASSPEAGSQETQYF.

V and J are TRBV29-1 and TRBJ2-3; D uncertain. Trimming took off 4 bases at V and 0 bases at J, with 11 bases between the two ends. The CDR3 covers 14 residues. The V gene's germline CDR1 is SQVTM and CDR2 ANQGSEA. The CDR3 loop is CSVGVLGSTDTQYF. CDR3 in DNA: TGCAGCGTTGGTGTGTTAGGCAGCACAGATACGCAGTATTTT.

This chain uses TRBV10-3 with TRBJ1-1, with D uncertain. The germline CDR1 and CDR2 sequences are ENHRY and SYGVKD. V was clipped by 3 bases and J by 6 bases, with 17 bases between them. The CDR3 runs 15 residues. The chain's CDR3 is CAISDPTQMSSEAFF. The CDR3 DNA sequence: TGTGCCATCAGTGACCCGACACAGATGTCGTCTGAAGCTTTCTTT.

This clone came up once. The CDR3 nucleotides are TGTGCCAGCAGCGTAGGGGGGACAGCAGAGACCCAGTACTTC. As protein: CASSVGGTAETQYF. This chain uses TRBV9 with TRBJ2-5; 7 nucleotides align to TRBD1. V lost 0 bases, J lost 4 bases, and 3 bases stayed unmatched. The CDR3 extends over 14 amino acids. Germline V gene data show CDR1 as SGDLS and CDR2 as YYNGEE.

This chain uses TRBV4-1 with TRBJ2-1, with D tentatively TRBD2 (5 bases). The CDR3 has 15 amino acids. From germline, CDR1 is MGHRA and CDR2 YSYEKL. With 0 bases removed from V and 0 bases from J, the gap between germline ends came to 6 bases. The CDR3 protein is CASSQEGSSYNEQFF. The CDR3 DNA is TGCGCCAGCAGCCAAGAAGGGAGCTCCTACAATGAGCAGTTCTTC.

The rearrangement joins TRBV12-5 to TRBJ1-5; maybe TRBD1 (5 bases). V was clipped by 3 bases and J by 8 bases, with 5 bases between them. This CDR3 contains 11 residues. From germline, CDR1 is LGHNT and CDR2 FRNRAP. The CDR3 coding sequence is TGTGCTAGTGGTTTAGGGGAGCCCCAGCATTTT. This gives the protein CASGLGEPQHF.

This clone was counted at least ten times. This rearrangement joins TRBV14 to TRBJ1-1; the D is unclear. Germline values: CDR1 SGHDN, CDR2 FVKESK. CDR3 size: 14 residues. V gave up 0 bases and J gave up 6 bases, with 11 bases separating them. The CDR3 DNA follows: TGTGCCAGCAGCCAAGATTTGTTGCCCGCTGAAGCTTTCTTT. Its translation is CASSQDLLPAEAFF. The whole variable domain, remainder taken from reference TRBV14 and TRBJ1-1, is EAGVTQFPSHSVIEKGQTVTLRCDPISGHDNLYWYRRVMGKEIKFLLHFVKESKQDESGMPNNRFLAERTGGTYSTLKVQPAELEDSGVYFCASSQDLLPAEAFFGQGTRLTVV.

This chain links TRBV7-2 with TRBJ2-1; no definite D call. The CDR3 consists of 11 residues. Trimming shortened V by 10 bases and J by 5 bases, and 9 bases separated the two germline ends. Per germline, CDR1 SGHTA and CDR2 FQGNSA. In nucleotides, the CDR3 is TGTGCCACCCGGCTTAACAATGAGCAGTTCTTC. Translating it yields CATRLNNEQFF.

This clone was detected only once. This chain joins TRBV11-3 and TRBJ2-5; TRBD1 might be the D (6 bases). The CDR3 is 15 residues long. Trimming took 5 bases from V and 5 from J, leaving 18 bases between them. Looked up from germline, CDR1 is SGHNT and CDR2 is YENEEA. This chain's CDR3 is CASSQSRGLRETQYF. In DNA form, the CDR3 reads TGTGCCAGCAGCCAGTCCAGGGGCCTGCGGGAGACCCAGTACTTC.

The gene calls are TRBV18 and TRBJ1-4; D unresolved. Deletions cut 3 bases from V and 6 bases from J, with 14 bases between. This CDR3 has 15 amino acids. Germline loops: CDR1 KGHSH, CDR2 LQKENI. Here the CDR3 reads CASSPLGRRDEKLFF. The CDR3 DNA follows: TGTGCCAGCTCACCTCTTGGGAGGCGGGATGAAAAACTGTTTTTT.

The chain uses TRBV7-9 and TRBJ1-1; D is undetermined. V was clipped by 6 bases and J by 5 bases, with 16 bases between them. CDR1 and CDR2 (germline): SEHNR, FQNEAQ (reference sequence). The CDR3 runs 14 residues. Here the CDR3 reads CASRYQPLGTEAFF. The DNA of the CDR3 is TGTGCCAGCAGGTATCAACCCTTGGGAACTGAAGCTTTCTTT.

The V call is TRBV7-2, the J call TRBJ2-2; no firm D call. V lost 2 bases to trimming and J lost 5 bases, with 21 bases between them. Germline CDR1 reads SGHTA; CDR2 reads FQGNSA. This CDR3 contains 18 residues. The CDR3 coding sequence is TGTGCCAGCAGCTTATCCCCTACCCTACTCATGAGTACCGGGGAGCTGTTTTTT. Its translation is CASSLSPTLLMSTGELFF.

This chain uses TRBV7-2 with TRBJ1-4; 7 nucleotides match TRBD1. The CDR3 covers 15 residues. The ends lost 5 bases at V and 4 bases at J; junction bases unmatched: 7. Per germline, CDR1 SGHTA and CDR2 FQGNSA. In DNA, the CDR3 is TGTGCCAGCAGCCCCCAACAGGGGTATAATGAAAAACTGTTTTTT. This codes for CASSPQQGYNEKLFF.

The chain employs TRBV13 and TRBJ2-3, with D perhaps given as TRBD1 or TRBD2 (6 bases each). CDR1 and CDR2 from the germline V gene are PRHDT and FYEKMQ (reference sequence). The CDR3 sequence is 17 residues long. V was shortened by 4 bases and J by 1 base, with 18 bases between the two germline ends. The CDR3 reads CASSSGAWGAGTDTQYF. The DNA for the CDR3 is TGTGCCAGCAGCTCCGGGGCTTGGGGGGCGGGCACAGATACGCAGTATTTT.

The CDR3 spells CSVEHALGYGYTF. CDR3 DNA sequence: TGCAGCGTTGAACACGCCCTGGGCTATGGCTACACCTTC. V usage is TRBV29-1 and J usage is TRBJ1-2, with no clear D. The V end was cut by 2 bases, the J end by 4 bases, with 11 bases between. CDR1 is SQVTM and CDR2 is ANQGSEA in the germline V gene. This CDR3 comprises 13 residues.

CDR3 region: CASSQVGQGDGYTF. In nucleotides, the CDR3 is TGTGCCAGCAGCCAAGTCGGGCAGGGGGATGGCTACACCTTC. This chain uses TRBV3-1 (or the pseudogene TRBV3-2) with TRBJ1-2; 7 nucleotides align to TRBD1. This CDR3 has 14 amino acids. The V and J ends lost 1 base and 6 bases, in that order; junction bases with no gene match: 5. Per germline, CDR1 LGHDT and CDR2 YNNKEL (reference sequence).

J is TRBJ2-1 and V is TRBV27; 14 positions match TRBD2. Germline assignment: CDR1 MNHEY and CDR2 SMNVEV (reference sequence). The CDR3 loop spans 15 amino acids. V lost 1 base, J lost 7 bases, and 0 bases stayed unmatched. CDR3 in DNA: TGTGCCAGCAGTTTATGGACTAGCGGGGGGAATGAGCAGTTCTTC. Its translation is CASSLWTSGGNEQFF.

The rearrangement uses TRBV2 and TRBJ2-2; D is unclear. Germline loops: CDR1 SNHLY, CDR2 FYNNEI. This CDR3 contains 14 residues. Deletions cut 7 bases from V and 4 bases from J, with 13 bases between. CDR3 DNA: TGTGCCAGCACCCGGACGTCAAGCACCGGGGAGCTGTTTTTT. Protein: CASTRTSSTGELFF.

The V gene is TRBV5-5, the J gene TRBJ2-5; a possible D gene is TRBD2 (6 bases). This CDR3 is built from 15 residues. With 4 bases removed from V and 6 bases from J, the gap between germline ends came to 19 bases. Germline assignment: CDR1 SGHKS and CDR2 YYEKEE (reference sequence). CDR3 protein: CASSPGPGDLKTQYF. In DNA form, the CDR3 reads TGTGCCAGCAGCCCGGGACCGGGAGATCTGAAGACCCAGTACTTC.

The rearrangement links TRBV29-1 to TRBJ1-2, with D perhaps matching TRBD1 (5 bases). Trimming stripped 5 bases from V and 8 bases from J, with 15 bases between. The CDR3 has 12 amino acids. CDR1 SQVTM and CDR2 ANQGSEA come from the germline V gene. The CDR3 loop is CSVSLFGDGYTF. Here the CDR3 DNA reads TGCAGCGTTAGTCTTTTTGGGGACGGCTACACCTTC.

The rearrangement joins TRBV24-1 to TRBJ1-2; 10 nucleotides line up with TRBD1. The V and J ends lost 6 bases and 5 bases, in that order; junction bases with no gene match: 2. The CDR3 spans 13 residues. Germline CDR1 and CDR2: KGHDR and SFDVKD. The CDR3 nucleotides are TGTGCCACCAGTCGGACAGGGGGATATGGCTACACCTTC. Amino acid sequence: CATSRTGGYGYTF.

This sequence joins TRBV24-1 and TRBJ2-7, with a possible D match to TRBD1 (5 bases). The V gene lost 4 bases and the J gene lost 4 bases, with 16 bases spanning the gap. CDR3 size: 15 residues. The germline CDR1 and CDR2 sequences are KGHDR and SFDVKD. The CDR3 loop reads CATSEGHAQLYEQYF. Written as DNA, the CDR3 is TGTGCCACCAGTGAGGGGCACGCGCAACTGTACGAGCAGTACTTC.

This clone was detected many times. J is TRBJ1-1 and V is TRBV6-5; D is ambiguous. This CDR3 comprises 13 residues. Germline V CDR1 and CDR2: MNHEY, SVGAGI. Trimming pared 6 bases from V and 1 base from J, leaving 9 bases between. CDR3 in amino acids: CASRVDGNTEAFF. The CDR3 region has the DNA TGTGCCAGCAGAGTCGACGGGAACACTGAAGCTTTCTTT.

This sequence joins TRBV6-4 and TRBJ2-3, with 8 bases lining up with TRBD2. After removal of 3 bases from V and 4 bases from J, the junction contained 6 bases not matched to a gene. CDR3 length: 15 amino acids. CDR1 is MRHNA, CDR2 SNTAGT, per germline. CDR3 in amino acids: CASSERGDGPDTQYF. The CDR3 DNA reads as TGTGCCAGCAGTGAGCGGGGGGATGGGCCAGATACGCAGTATTTT.